These 27 T cell receptor beta chains originate from one sample sequenced in a study of HIV-infected patients and healthy controls. Whole blood was used without fractionation, so all unsorted peripheral T cells were included. 500 ng RNA was reverse transcribed with alpha and beta constant-region primers. Separate chain-specific third strand synthesis with multiplexing indices produced the alpha and beta libraries. One entry per CDR3 protein results from TCRdb running MiXCR on the 5' RACE reads. Here the sample spans about 6,500 distinct CDR3 sequences, over 9.5% being singletons. The material sequenced was blood, taken before antiretroviral therapy. The origin of the receptors is an adult with HIV infection.

This clonotype has a count of ten or more. This chain uses TRBV7-9 with TRBJ2-3, with 8 bases that match TRBD2. In germline, CDR1 is SEHNR, CDR2 FQNEAQ (reference sequence). This CDR3 is 15 amino acids long. Unmatched junction bases numbered 4, after V lost 3 bases and J lost 2 bases. DNA of the CDR3: TGTGCCAGCAGCTTTACTAGCGGATACACAGATACGCAGTATTTT. Its translation is CASSFTSGYTDTQYF.

This clonotype is labeled as medium-sized. The V gene is TRBV20-1, the J gene TRBJ1-4; D ambiguous. This CDR3 is built from 14 residues. CDR1 is DFQATT and CDR2 is SNEGSKA in the germline V gene (reference sequence). The V end lost 1 base, the J end lost 5 bases, and 11 bases lay between the germline ends. DNA for the CDR3: TGCAGTGCTAGAGGCGGGATGGGGAATGAAAAACTGTTTTTT. Protein product: CSARGGMGNEKLFF.

By share, this clonotype counts as large. The rearrangement links TRBV5-1 to TRBJ1-2; D is undetermined. Germline V gene sequence: CDR1 SGHRS, CDR2 YFSETQ. The CDR3 covers 14 residues. The V end was cut by 0 bases, the J end by 5 bases, with 11 bases between. The CDR3 region is CASSLDSTDYGYTF. CDR3 nucleotides: TGCGCCAGCAGCTTGGATTCGACTGATTATGGCTACACCTTC.

The chain has TRBV20-1 and TRBJ2-7; 10 bases map to TRBD1. Looked up from germline, CDR1 is DFQATT and CDR2 is SNEGSKA (reference sequence). V was pared by 5 bases and J by 2 bases, with 9 bases of the junction left unmatched. This CDR3 is 15 amino acids long. As DNA, the CDR3 is TGCAGTGCTCATCCCGGGACAGGGGTTCCCTACGAGCAGTACTTC. It specifies CSAHPGTGVPYEQYF.

Within the sample, this clonotype is medium-sized (0.01 to 0.1%). The chain recombines TRBV20-1 with TRBJ1-6, with D possibly TRBD1 on 6 matching bases. This CDR3 contains 16 residues. Germline lookup yields CDR1 DFQATT and CDR2 SNEGSKA (reference sequence). Trimming left V 0 bases short and J 5 bases short, with 14 bases between. In nucleotides, the CDR3 is TGCAGTGCTAGAGATTGGACAGCGGGGGATAATTCACCCCTCCACTTT. This translates into CSARDWTAGDNSPLHF.

This clonotype is medium-sized (0.01 to 0.1%) in the sample. The chain employs TRBV10-3 and TRBJ1-1; D unclear. Trimming cost V 3 bases and J 8 bases, with 10 bases left between them. Germline V gene data show CDR1 as ENHRY and CDR2 as SYGVKD. The CDR3 runs 12 residues. CDR3 region: CAISDRAYEAFF. For the CDR3, the DNA is TGTGCCATCAGTGACCGGGCGTACGAAGCTTTCTTT.

This clonotype was detected ten times or more. J is TRBJ1-1 and V is TRBV7-6; D remains unclear. Trimming left V 5 bases short and J 0 bases short, with 10 bases between. Germline values: CDR1 SGHVS, CDR2 FNYEAQ. This CDR3 spans 14 amino acids. The CDR3 nucleotides are TGTGCCAGCAGCCCGACGGGGATGAACACTGAAGCTTTCTTT. It is translated as CASSPTGMNTEAFF.

A few counts support this clonotype. V and J are TRBV28 and TRBJ2-3, with a weak D call TRBD1 (6 bases). The ends were cut back, 2 bases at V and 4 bases at J, with 13 bases in the middle. Germline V gene sequence: CDR1 MDHEN, CDR2 SYDVKM. The length of the CDR3 is 15 residues. CDR3 residues: CASSLNQGNSDTQYF. The CDR3 nucleotides read TGTGCCAGCAGTTTAAATCAGGGGAATTCAGATACGCAGTATTTT.

Many counts were recorded for this clonotype. CDR3 in DNA: TGCGCCAGCAGCCTCAACCTGGGGCAGCCAGGTGAAAAACTGTTTTTT. Translated: CASSLNLGQPGEKLFF. V usage is TRBV4-1 and J usage is TRBJ1-4; the D gene is possibly TRBD1 (5 bases). Between the trimmed V and J ends, which lost 4 bases and 7 bases, there was a span of 19 bases. Germline CDR1 MGHRA, CDR2 YSYEKL. This CDR3 is built from 16 residues.

Within the sample, this clonotype is medium-sized. The gene calls are TRBV7-2 and TRBJ2-7; 7 bases line up with TRBD2. Germline V gene sequence: CDR1 SGHTA, CDR2 FQGNSA. This CDR3 is built from 14 residues. With 3 bases clipped from V and 5 bases from J, the junction kept 7 bases outside the gene matches. CDR3 nucleotide sequence: TGTGCCAGCAGCTTCGGACTAGAATGGGACGAGCAGTACTTC. Translating gives CASSFGLEWDEQYF. Filled out from reference TRBV7-2 and TRBJ2-7, the complete variable domain reads GAGVSQSPSNKVTEKGKDVELRCDPISGHTALYWYRQSLGQGLEFLIYFQGNSAPDKSGLPSDRFSAERTGGSVSTLTIQRTQQEDSAVYLCASSFGLEWDEQYFGPGTRLTVT.

V gene TRBV30 combines with J gene TRBJ2-3; tentatively, D is TRBD1 (5 bases). CDR1 is GTSNPN and CDR2 is SVGIG in the germline V gene (reference sequence). The CDR3 loop spans 14 amino acids. Between the trimmed V and J ends, which lost 1 base and 2 bases, there was a span of 10 bases. CDR3: CAWSAGQLTDTQYF. Written as DNA, the CDR3 is TGTGCCTGGAGTGCAGGGCAGCTCACAGATACGCAGTATTTT.

This clonotype was found many times. This sequence joins TRBV28 and TRBJ1-2; D not resolved. The CDR3 extends over 14 amino acids. From germline, CDR1 is MDHEN and CDR2 SYDVKM. The V end lost 5 bases, the J end lost 5 bases, and 15 bases lay between the germline ends. CDR3 coding DNA: TGTGCCAGCAGTCCAGAGTCTACGCATTATGGCTACACCTTC. As protein: CASSPESTHYGYTF.

This clonotype is medium-sized within its sample. This sequence joins TRBV27 and TRBJ2-3; maybe TRBD2 (5 bases). Germline CDR1 and CDR2: MNHEY and SMNVEV (reference sequence). This CDR3 is built from 13 residues. Trimming removed 5 bases at V and 6 bases at J, with 12 bases between. The CDR3 DNA follows: TGTGCCAGCAGTCCAACTAGTGAGGATACGCAGTATTTT. This encodes CASSPTSEDTQYF.

In regard to this clonotype: This could be a read error, since a much larger clone is one nucleotide away. The chain recombines TRBV5-4 with TRBJ1-1; D is unresolved. Germline values: CDR1 SGHNT, CDR2 YYREEE (reference sequence). This CDR3 spans 11 amino acids. The CDR3 DNA is TGTGCCAGCAGCTCTACAGCTGAAGCTATCTTT. Encoded protein: CASSSTAEAIF.

This clonotype was found many times. This CDR3 reads CASSLNSGGKNIQYF. CDR3 in DNA: TGTGCCAGCAGTTTAAATTCCGGAGGCAAAAACATTCAGTACTTC. V gene TRBV27 combines with J gene TRBJ2-4, with a possible D match to TRBD2 (5 bases). V dropped 2 bases and J dropped 3 bases, with 11 bases sitting between them. Germline V gene lookup returns CDR1 MNHEY and CDR2 SMNVEV (reference sequence). CDR3 length equals 15 residues.

This clonotype is medium-sized by share. The chain combines TRBV9 with TRBJ1-1; no clear D gene. There are 13 residues in the CDR3. Germline V gives CDR1 SGDLS, CDR2 YYNGEE. V lost 10 bases, J lost 3 bases, and 16 bases lay in between. CDR3 in DNA: TGTGCCTCCTCTCTAGGCCGGGACACTGAAGCTTTCTTT. Protein sequence: CASSLGRDTEAFF.

This sequence joins TRBV7-6 and TRBJ2-5; the D gene is possibly TRBD1 (6 bases). From germline, CDR1 is SGHVS and CDR2 FNYEAQ. The CDR3 has 13 residues. Between the trimmed V and J ends, which lost 5 bases and 6 bases, there was a span of 13 bases. The CDR3 DNA is TGTGCCAGCAGCCCACAGGGTACGCAGACCCAGTACTTC. Encoded protein: CASSPQGTQTQYF.

The gene calls are TRBV12-3 or TRBV12-4 and TRBJ1-5; D gene unclear. Trimming removed 5 bases at V and 1 base at J, with 3 bases between. CDR3 size: 12 residues. For the CDR3, the DNA is TGTGCCAGCAGTAAGAGCAATCAGCCCCAGCATTTT. Translating it yields CASSKSNQPQHF.

The chain couples TRBV12-3 or TRBV12-4 to TRBJ1-5; D ambiguous. The CDR3 is made up of 13 amino acids. V was pared by 3 bases and J by 4 bases, with 7 bases between. CDR3 amino acids: CASSFAGNQPQHF. In DNA, the CDR3 is TGTGCCAGCAGTTTCGCGGGAAATCAGCCCCAGCATTTT.

This chain uses TRBV11-3 with TRBJ2-7; 8 bases agree with TRBD2. After removal of 4 bases from V and 2 bases from J, the junction contained 7 bases not matched to a gene. Germline V gene sequence: CDR1 SGHNT, CDR2 YENEEA. The CDR3 is made up of 15 amino acids. CDR3 region: CASSSRDSGAYEQYF. Here the CDR3 DNA reads TGTGCCAGCAGCTCCCGGGATAGCGGGGCCTACGAGCAGTACTTC.

By share of the sample, this clonotype is large. The rearrangement links TRBV29-1 to TRBJ1-1; D remains ambiguous. Trimming left V 7 bases short and J 7 bases short, with 13 bases between. Germline values: CDR1 SQVTM, CDR2 ANQGSEA. This CDR3 spans 11 amino acids. For the CDR3, the DNA is TGCAGCGGCGAAACTGCGAATGAAGCTTTCTTT. Its protein product is CSGETANEAFF. The full variable domain, completed using reference TRBV29-1 and TRBJ1-1, is SAVISQKPSRDICQRGTSLTIQCQVDSQVTMMFWYRQQPGQSLTLIATANQGSEATYESGFVIDKFPISRPNLTFSTLTVSNMSPEDSSIYLCSGETANEAFFGQGTRLTVV.

This clonotype was recorded at least ten times. Written as DNA, the CDR3 is TGTGCCAGCAGCTTGGATCGATACGACCGATCAAACTATGGCTACACCTTC. Translating gives CASSLDRYDRSNYGYTF. The chain links TRBV5-6 to TRBJ1-2; D gene ambiguous. Trimming removed 0 bases at V and 2 bases at J, with 17 bases between. The CDR3 runs 17 residues. The germline V gene has CDR1 SGHDT and CDR2 YYEEEE.

The chain couples TRBV19 to TRBJ1-2, with TRBD1 as a possible D gene (5 bases). The V gene lost 7 bases and the J gene lost 8 bases, with 17 bases spanning the gap. Germline V gives CDR1 LNHDA, CDR2 SQIVND (reference sequence). The CDR3 runs 13 residues. The CDR3 loop is CASTPDTQGGYTF. CDR3 sequence (DNA): TGTGCCAGTACCCCAGACACCCAGGGAGGCTACACCTTC.

The V call is TRBV10-2, the J call TRBJ2-5; 8 nucleotides match TRBD2. The CDR3 is made up of 14 amino acids. The V segment lost 9 bases and the J segment 5 bases; nucleotides outside the gene matches: 11. Per germline, CDR1 WSHSY and CDR2 SAAADI. The CDR3 nucleotides are TGCGCCAGTAGCGGGACTCCCCGTACGGAGACCCAGTACTTC. It translates to CASSGTPRTETQYF.

This clonotype was seen ten or more times. The chain links TRBV12-3 or TRBV12-4 to TRBJ2-5; 8 bases line up with TRBD2. The CDR3 totals 14 residues. V shed 3 bases, J shed 3 bases, and the junction held 3 bases outside the gene matches. The CDR3, as DNA: TGTGCCAGCAGTTTTGGAGCGGGAGAAGAGACCCAGTACTTC. Translated: CASSFGAGEETQYF.

This clonotype is medium-sized. For the CDR3, the DNA is TGTGCCAGCAGTTTATCTGAGGCGCTGGGGACTGAAGCTTTCTTT. It specifies CASSLSEALGTEAFF. The J gene is TRBJ1-1, the V gene TRBV28; D is unresolved. The V end was cut by 1 base, the J end by 5 bases, with 14 bases between. The CDR3 totals 15 residues. Germline V gives CDR1 MDHEN, CDR2 SYDVKM.

This clonotype was seen many times. The V call is TRBV12-5, the J call TRBJ1-1, with D perhaps TRBD1 (6 bases). The CDR3 is 16 amino acids. Germline loops: CDR1 LGHNT, CDR2 FRNRAP. Trimming left V 1 base short and J 3 bases short, with 15 bases between. DNA of the CDR3: TGTGCTAGTGGTTTGGCACAGGGCCCAACTTACACTGAAGCTTTCTTT. It codes for CASGLAQGPTYTEAFF.